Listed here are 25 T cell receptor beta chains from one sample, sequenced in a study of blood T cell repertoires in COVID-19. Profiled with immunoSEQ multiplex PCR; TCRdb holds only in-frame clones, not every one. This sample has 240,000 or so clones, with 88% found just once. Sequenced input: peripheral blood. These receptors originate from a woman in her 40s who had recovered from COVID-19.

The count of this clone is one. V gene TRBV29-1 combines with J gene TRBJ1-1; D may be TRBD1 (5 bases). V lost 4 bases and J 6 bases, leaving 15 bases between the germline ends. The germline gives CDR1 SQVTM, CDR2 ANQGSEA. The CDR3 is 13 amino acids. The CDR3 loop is CSVVAGGVAEAFF. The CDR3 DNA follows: TGCAGCGTTGTGGCGGGGGGAGTCGCTGAAGCTTTCTTT.

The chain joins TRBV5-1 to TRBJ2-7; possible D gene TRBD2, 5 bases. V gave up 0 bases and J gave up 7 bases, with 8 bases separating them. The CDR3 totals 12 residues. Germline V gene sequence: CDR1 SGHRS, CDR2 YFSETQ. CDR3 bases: TGCGCCAGCAGCTTGGCCGGGGATGAGCAGTACTTC. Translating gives CASSLAGDEQYF.

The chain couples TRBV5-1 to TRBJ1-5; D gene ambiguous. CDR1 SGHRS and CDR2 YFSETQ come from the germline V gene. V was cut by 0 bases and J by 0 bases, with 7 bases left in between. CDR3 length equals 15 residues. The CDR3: CASSLVPGSNQPQHF. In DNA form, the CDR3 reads TGCGCCAGCAGCTTGGTGCCGGGTAGCAATCAGCCCCAGCATTTT. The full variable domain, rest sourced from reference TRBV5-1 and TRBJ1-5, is KAGVTQTPRYLIKTRGQQVTLSCSPISGHRSVSWYQQTPGQGLQFLFEYFSETQRNKGNFPGRFSGRQFSNSRSEMNVSTLELGDSALYLCASSLVPGSNQPQHFGDGTRLSIL.

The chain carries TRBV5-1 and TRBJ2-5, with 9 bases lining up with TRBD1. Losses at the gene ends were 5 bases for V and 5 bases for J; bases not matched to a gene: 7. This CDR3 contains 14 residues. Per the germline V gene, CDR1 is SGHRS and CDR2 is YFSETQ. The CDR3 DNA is TGCGCCAGCAGAAGGGGACAGGGCTGGGAGACCCAGTACTTC. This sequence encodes CASRRGQGWETQYF.

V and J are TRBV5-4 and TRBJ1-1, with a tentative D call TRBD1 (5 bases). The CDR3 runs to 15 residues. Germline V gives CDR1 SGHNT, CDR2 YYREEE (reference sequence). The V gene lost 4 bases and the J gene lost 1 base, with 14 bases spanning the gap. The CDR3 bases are TGTGCCAGCAGCCCCGGGGGGTCCAAGAACACTGAAGCTTTCTTT. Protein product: CASSPGGSKNTEAFF.

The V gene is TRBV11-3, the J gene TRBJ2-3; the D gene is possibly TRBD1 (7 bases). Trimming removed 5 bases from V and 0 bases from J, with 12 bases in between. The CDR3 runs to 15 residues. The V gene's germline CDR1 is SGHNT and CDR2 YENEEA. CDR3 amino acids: CASSQGGGSTDTQYF. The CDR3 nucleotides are TGTGCCAGCAGCCAGGGGGGCGGCAGCACAGATACGCAGTATTTT.

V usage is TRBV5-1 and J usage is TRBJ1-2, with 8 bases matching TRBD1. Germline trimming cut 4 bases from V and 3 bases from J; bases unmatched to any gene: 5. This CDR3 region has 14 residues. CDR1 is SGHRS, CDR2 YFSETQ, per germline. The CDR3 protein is CASSPSQGDYGYTF. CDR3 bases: TGCGCCAGCAGCCCCTCACAGGGGGACTATGGCTACACCTTC.

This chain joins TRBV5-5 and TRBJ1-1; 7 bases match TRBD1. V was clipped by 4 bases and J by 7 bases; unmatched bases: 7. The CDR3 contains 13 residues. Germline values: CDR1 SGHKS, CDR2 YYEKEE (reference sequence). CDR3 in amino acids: CASSTRDRDEAFF. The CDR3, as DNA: TGTGCCAGCAGCACCCGGGACAGAGATGAAGCTTTCTTT.

The CDR3 sequence: CASSLRAANTGELFF. CDR3 bases: TGTGCCAGCAGCTTGAGGGCCGCGAACACCGGGGAGCTGTTTTTT. J is TRBJ2-2 and V is TRBV7-2; TRBD2 is a possible D gene (5 bases). Germline-derived CDR1 and CDR2 are SGHTA and FQGNSA. The CDR3 loop spans 15 amino acids. Trimming shortened V by 3 bases and J by 0 bases, and 8 bases separated the two germline ends.

CDR3 protein: CASTRGGRDYNEQFF. CDR3 DNA sequence: TGTGCCAGCACCCGAGGTGGGAGGGACTACAATGAGCAGTTCTTC. This chain connects TRBV5-4 to TRBJ2-1; 7 positions agree with TRBD2. CDR3 length equals 15 residues. V shed 6 bases and J 3 bases; nucleotides not matched to a gene: 9. Germline values: CDR1 SGHNT, CDR2 YYREEE (reference sequence).

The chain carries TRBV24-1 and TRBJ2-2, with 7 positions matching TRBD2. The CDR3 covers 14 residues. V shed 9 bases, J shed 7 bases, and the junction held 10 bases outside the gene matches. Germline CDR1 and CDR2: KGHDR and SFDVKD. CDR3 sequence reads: CATGEGHRGGELFF. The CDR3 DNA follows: TGTGCCACCGGGGAGGGCCACCGGGGCGGGGAGCTGTTTTTT.

The CDR3 DNA reads TGTGCCAGCAGTGATGCAGGGGTTAATGAGCAGTTCTTC. This encodes CASSDAGVNEQFF. The rearrangement uses TRBV2 and TRBJ2-1; TRBD1 might be the D (6 bases). This CDR3 is built from 13 residues. The V and J ends lost 3 bases and 7 bases respectively, with 10 bases between them. Germline CDR1 is SNHLY and CDR2 is FYNNEI.

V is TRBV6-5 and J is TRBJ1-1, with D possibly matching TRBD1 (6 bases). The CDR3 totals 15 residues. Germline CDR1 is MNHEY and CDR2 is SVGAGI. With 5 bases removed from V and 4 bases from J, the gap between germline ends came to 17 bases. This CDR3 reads CASSSGGAGSTEAFF. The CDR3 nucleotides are TGTGCCAGCAGTAGCGGGGGGGCGGGGAGCACTGAAGCTTTCTTT.

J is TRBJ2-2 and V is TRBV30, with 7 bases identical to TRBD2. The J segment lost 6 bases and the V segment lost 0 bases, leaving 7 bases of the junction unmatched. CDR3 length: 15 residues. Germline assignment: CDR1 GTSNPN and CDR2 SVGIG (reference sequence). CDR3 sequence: CAWSVGSGFSGELFF. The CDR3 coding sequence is TGTGCCTGGAGTGTCGGTAGCGGGTTCTCCGGGGAGCTGTTTTTT. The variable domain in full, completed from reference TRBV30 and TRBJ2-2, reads SQTIHQWPATLVQPVGSPLSLECTVEGTSNPNLYWYRQAAGRGLQLLFYSVGIGQISSEVPQNLSASRPQDRQFILSSKKLLLSDSGFYLCAWSVGSGFSGELFFGEGSRLTVL.

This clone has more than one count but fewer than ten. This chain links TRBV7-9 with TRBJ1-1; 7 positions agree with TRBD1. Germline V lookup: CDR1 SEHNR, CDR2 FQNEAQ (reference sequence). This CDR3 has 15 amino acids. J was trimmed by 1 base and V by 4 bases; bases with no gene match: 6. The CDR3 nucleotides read TGTGCCAGCAGCTCCCAGGGGGGCGCGAACACTGAAGCTTTCTTT. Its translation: CASSSQGGANTEAFF.

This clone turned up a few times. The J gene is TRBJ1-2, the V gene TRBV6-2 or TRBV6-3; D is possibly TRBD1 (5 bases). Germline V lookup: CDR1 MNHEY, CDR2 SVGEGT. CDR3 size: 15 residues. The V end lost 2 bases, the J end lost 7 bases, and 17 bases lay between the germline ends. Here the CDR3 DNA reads TGTGCCAGCAGTTACGGTTACGGATATAGGGGTGGCTACACCTTC. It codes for CASSYGYGYRGGYTF.

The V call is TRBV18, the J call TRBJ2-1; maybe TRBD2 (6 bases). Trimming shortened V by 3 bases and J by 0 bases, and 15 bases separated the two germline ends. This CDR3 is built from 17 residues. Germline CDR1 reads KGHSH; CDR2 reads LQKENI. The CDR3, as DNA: TGTGCCAGCTCACCTCAACTAGCCCTCCGCTCCTACAATGAGCAGTTCTTC. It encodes CASSPQLALRSYNEQFF. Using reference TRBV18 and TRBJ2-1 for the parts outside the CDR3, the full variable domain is NAGVMQNPRHLVRRRGQEARLRCSPMKGHSHVYWYRQLPEEGLKFMVYLQKENIIDESGMPKERFSAEFPKEGPSILRIQQVVRGDSAAYFCASSPQLALRSYNEQFFGPGTRLTVL.

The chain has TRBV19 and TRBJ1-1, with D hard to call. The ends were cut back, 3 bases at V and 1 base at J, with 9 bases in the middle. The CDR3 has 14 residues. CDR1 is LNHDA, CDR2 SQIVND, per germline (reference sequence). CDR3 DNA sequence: TGTGCCAGTAGTATTTTCGGTGGGAACACTGAAGCTTTCTTT. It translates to CASSIFGGNTEAFF. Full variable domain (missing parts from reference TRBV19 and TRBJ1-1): DGGITQSPKYLFRKEGQNVTLSCEQNLNHDAMYWYRQDPGQGLRLIYYSQIVNDFQKGDIAEGYSVSREKKESFPLTVTSAQKNPTAFYLCASSIFGGNTEAFFGQGTRLTVV.

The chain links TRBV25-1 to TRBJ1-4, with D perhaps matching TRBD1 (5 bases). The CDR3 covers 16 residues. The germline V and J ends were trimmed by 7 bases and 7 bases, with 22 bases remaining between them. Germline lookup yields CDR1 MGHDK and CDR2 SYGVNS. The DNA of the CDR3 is TGTGCCAGCATGGCGGGACTCCAAGCGCGGAGTGAAAAACTGTTTTTT. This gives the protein CASMAGLQARSEKLFF.

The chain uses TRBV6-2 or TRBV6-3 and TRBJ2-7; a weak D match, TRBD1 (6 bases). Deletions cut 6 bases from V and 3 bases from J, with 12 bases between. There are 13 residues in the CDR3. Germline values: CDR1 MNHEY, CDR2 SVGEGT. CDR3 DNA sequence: TGTGCCAGCAGCAGGGGACACGACTACGAGCAGTACTTC. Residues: CASSRGHDYEQYF.

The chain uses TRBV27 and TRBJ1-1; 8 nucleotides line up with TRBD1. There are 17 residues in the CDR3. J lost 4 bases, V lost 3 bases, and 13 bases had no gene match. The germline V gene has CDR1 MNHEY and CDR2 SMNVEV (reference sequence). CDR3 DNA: TGTGCCAGCAGTTTCCCGCCTAACAGGGGGTACGGCACTGAAGCTTTCTTT. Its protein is CASSFPPNRGYGTEAFF.

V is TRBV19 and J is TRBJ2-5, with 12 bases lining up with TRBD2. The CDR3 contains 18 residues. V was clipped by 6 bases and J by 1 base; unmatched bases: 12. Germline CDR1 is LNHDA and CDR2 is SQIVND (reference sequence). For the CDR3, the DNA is TGTGCCAGTAGCCCCTCCCGGGGACTAGCGGGTCTCCAAGAGACCCAGTACTTC. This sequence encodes CASSPSRGLAGLQETQYF.

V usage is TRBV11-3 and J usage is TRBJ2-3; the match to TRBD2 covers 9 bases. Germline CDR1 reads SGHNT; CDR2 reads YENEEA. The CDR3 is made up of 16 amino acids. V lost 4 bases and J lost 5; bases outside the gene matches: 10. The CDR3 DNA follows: TGTGCCAGCAGCTACTTAGCGGGAGTGGGGGGAGATACGCAGTATTTT. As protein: CASSYLAGVGGDTQYF.

CDR3 sequence (DNA): TGTGCCAGCAGCGTCCGGGACTATGCAACTAATGAAAAACTGTTTTTT. Translated, it gives CASSVRDYATNEKLFF. The gene calls are TRBV9 and TRBJ1-4; TRBD1 is a possible D gene (5 bases). This CDR3 is built from 16 residues. The V gene lost 2 bases and the J gene lost 0 bases, with 11 bases spanning the gap. Germline V gene lookup returns CDR1 SGDLS and CDR2 YYNGEE.

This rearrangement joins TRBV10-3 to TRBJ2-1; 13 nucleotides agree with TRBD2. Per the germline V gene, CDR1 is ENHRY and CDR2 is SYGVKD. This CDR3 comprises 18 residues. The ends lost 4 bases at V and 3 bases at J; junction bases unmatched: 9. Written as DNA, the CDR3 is TGTGCCATCAGTGGGGGGACTAGCGGGACGGTCTTCTACAATGAGCAGTTCTTC. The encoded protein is CAISGGTSGTVFYNEQFF.